This record covers a single T cell receptor beta chain. Its target is not known. Amplification used 60 Vbeta primers and 13 Jbeta primers. TCRdb's copy holds only in-frame clones and misses some; the assay was immunoSEQ multiplex PCR. This sample has 100,000 to 150,000 clones, with more than 75% found just once. The CDR3 is 14 amino acids. Germline CDR1 reads SNHLY; CDR2 reads FYNNEI. Trimming took 3 bases from V and 1 from J, leaving 10 bases between them. The sample is drawn from a study of cytomegalovirus exposure and HLA in healthy donors. Study observations and caveats: Earlier analysis found most TCR beta V segments productive about 87% or about 30% of the time.

The chain carries TRBV2 and TRBJ2-7; D may be TRBD1 (5 bases). The sequence came from a man aged 25 to 40 in good health and CMV-seropositive. The sample was PBMCs. As DNA, the CDR3 is TGTGCCAGCAGTGATTGGACAAGTTCCTACGAGCAGTACTTC. Its protein is CASSDWTSSYEQYF.